This T cell receptor beta chain was captured in a study of blood T cell repertoires in COVID-19. The wider study: T cells, B-cell-depleted T cells, or PBMCs supplied cDNA or gDNA.

Study processing details: It was from reference gene primer amplification that nucleated cell counts were estimated. Libraries were prepared by immunoSEQ multiplex PCR; TCRdb keeps only in-frame clonotypes and omits some of them. V and J calls and clone size come straight from that table; D and trimming were deduced from the DNA. The sample includes some 400,000 clones, 87% of them seen just once. Germline lookup yields CDR1 GTSNPN and CDR2 SVGIG (reference sequence). Trimming took 5 bases from V and 4 from J, leaving 12 bases between them. The CDR3 loop spans 13 amino acids. The receptor comes from a man aged 25 to 40 who had recovered from COVID-19. This chain uses TRBV30 with TRBJ1-3, with D uncertain. The specimen sequenced was PBMCs or T cells enriched from blood (not recorded which). The CDR3 sequence is CAWGSGQGNTIYF. CDR3 nucleotides: TGTGCCTGGGGGAGTGGGCAAGGAAACACCATATATTTT.